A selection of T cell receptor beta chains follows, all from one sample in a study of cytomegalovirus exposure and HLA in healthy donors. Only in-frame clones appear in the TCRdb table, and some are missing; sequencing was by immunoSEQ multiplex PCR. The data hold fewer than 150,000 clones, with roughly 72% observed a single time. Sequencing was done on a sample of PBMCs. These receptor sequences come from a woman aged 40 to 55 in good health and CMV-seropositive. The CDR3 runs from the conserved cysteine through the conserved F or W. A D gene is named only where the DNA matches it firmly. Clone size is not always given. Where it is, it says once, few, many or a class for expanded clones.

TGTGCCAGCAGCACCAGGACTATCACAGATACGCAGTATTTT	CASSTRTITDTQYF	TRBV5-5	TRBJ2-3	.	.
TGTGCCAGCTCACCACCCGGGAGCTCCTACAATGAGCAGTTCTTC	CASSPPGSSYNEQFF	TRBV18	TRBJ2-1	.	.
TGTGCCTGGAACCACTATACAGGGGATGAGCAGTTCTTC	CAWNHYTGDEQFF	TRBV30	TRBJ2-1	TRBD1	.
TGTGCCAGCAGCGTGACTAGCGGTACGCAGTATTTT	CASSVTSGTQYF	TRBV9	TRBJ2-3	TRBD2	few
TGTGCCAGCAGTGTCTCCAGAGGCACTGAAGCTTTCTTT	CASSVSRGTEAFF	TRBV6-4	TRBJ1-1	.	.
TGTGCCAGCAGATGGGACAGGGGGCTTACCGGGGAGCTGTTTTTT	CASRWDRGLTGELFF	TRBV7-9	TRBJ2-2	TRBD1	.
TGTGCCAGCAGCTTAGCAGGTCGTAATGAGCAGTTCTTC	CASSLAGRNEQFF	TRBV11-3	TRBJ2-1	.	.
TGTGCCAGCATCCCGGCGGGGGGAGACAATGAGCAGTTCTTC	CASIPAGGDNEQFF	TRBV27	TRBJ2-1	TRBD2	.
TGTGCCAGCAGCTTGTTCGGGACAGGAAACTACGAGCAGTACTTC	CASSLFGTGNYEQYF	TRBV5-6	TRBJ2-7	TRBD1	.
TGCGCCAGCAGCTACTTCGGGAGAGCGGAGGAAGAGCAGTACTTC	CASSYFGRAEEEQYF	TRBV5-1	TRBJ2-5	.	.
TGCGCCAGCAGCTTGTCTAGCGGGCAAGGAGATACGCAGTATTTT	CASSLSSGQGDTQYF	TRBV5-1	TRBJ2-3	TRBD2	.
TGTGCCAGCAGTTTATGGGCAGGGGCCTCCTACGAGCAGTACTTC	CASSLWAGASYEQYF	TRBV28	TRBJ2-7	.	.
TGCAGCGTTCTCAGGTTAGACGGCTCCTACGAGCAGTACTTC	CSVLRLDGSYEQYF	TRBV29-1	TRBJ2-7	.	.
TGTGCCAGCAGCTTATCGGGCGAGCAGTACTTC	CASSLSGEQYF	TRBV7-9	TRBJ2-7	.	.
TGTGCCTGGAGTGTATCCCGAACTAGCAATCTCCACGAGCAGTACTTC	CAWSVSRTSNLHEQYF	TRBV30	TRBJ2-7	.	.
TGTGCCAGCAGTTACATTCGACAGGGAGGCTACGAGCAGTACTTC	CASSYIRQGGYEQYF	TRBV6-5	TRBJ2-7	.	.
TGTGCCACCAGCAGAGGTGGGCAGACCGGTTACGAGCAGTACTTC	CATSRGGQTGYEQYF	TRBV15	TRBJ2-7	.	few
TGTGCCAGCAGCGCGGGACTAGCGGGGGGGTTCGGGTACGAGCAGTACTTC	CASSAGLAGGFGYEQYF	TRBV9	TRBJ2-7	TRBD2	.
TGTGCCAGCAGTTTTCCCCCAAACTATGGCTACACCTTC	CASSFPPNYGYTF	TRBV28	TRBJ1-2	.	few
TGTGCCATCAGTGATAGAGGCCAGGGACTCACAGATACGCAGTATTTT	CAISDRGQGLTDTQYF	TRBV10-3	TRBJ2-3	.	once
TGTGCCAGCAGTTATAGGCAGGGGGACACCTACGAGCAGTACTTC	CASSYRQGDTYEQYF	TRBV6-5	TRBJ2-7	TRBD1	.
TGTGCCAGCAGTCTCCAGGGATATAATTCACCCCTCCACTTT	CASSLQGYNSPLHF	TRBV6-1	TRBJ1-6	.	once
TGTGCCAGCAACCACGCCGGCGGCGGGAACACAGATACGCAGTATTTT	CASNHAGGGNTDTQYF	TRBV4-2	TRBJ2-3	.	.
TGTGCCAGCAGCGTTGGGCCCTCCTACGAGCAGTACTTC	CASSVGPSYEQYF	TRBV9	TRBJ2-7	.	few
TGTGCCAGCAGCTTATCCGGAGTCGATGGCTACACCTTC	CASSLSGVDGYTF	TRBV7-9	TRBJ1-2	.	.
TGTGCCAGTAGTCTCCCTCCACAGGGCGCCTCTATAAACTATGGCTACACCTTC	CASSLPPQGASINYGYTF	TRBV19	TRBJ1-2	.	.
TGTGCCAGCAGGGGGACAGGGAGGGGTGAAAAACTGTTTTTT	CASRGTGRGEKLFF	TRBV2	TRBJ1-4	TRBD1	.
TGTGCCAGCAGCTTGAGTGAGGGCTATGGCTACACCTTC	CASSLSEGYGYTF	TRBV5-6	TRBJ1-2	.	.
TGTGCCAGCAGCACCTGGGGGGGTAGTCAGCCCCAGCATTTT	CASSTWGGSQPQHF	TRBV7-2	TRBJ1-5	.	.
TGTGCCTGGAGTTTTATGGACAGACCCAATCAGCCCCAGCATTTT	CAWSFMDRPNQPQHF	TRBV30	TRBJ1-5	.	once
TGTGCCTGGAGTAGGGGAGCGGGAGGCTACGAGCAGTACTTC	CAWSRGAGGYEQYF	TRBV30	TRBJ2-7	TRBD2	.
TGTGCCAGCTCACCACCGCACAGAACCGGGGAGCTGTTTTTT	CASSPPHRTGELFF	TRBV18	TRBJ2-2	.	.
TGTTCCAGCAGCTTAACGCGTCCCGAGCAGTACTTC	CSSSLTRPEQYF	TRBV7-3	TRBJ2-7	.	.
TGTGCCAGCAGCTTGGGGCGGGGAGGCTACAATGAGCAGTTCTTC	CASSLGRGGYNEQFF	TRBV5-4	TRBJ2-1	.	.
TGCGCCAGCAGCGTAACCGACCTAGCGGGAGTGGTTGAGCAGTTCTTC	CASSVTDLAGVVEQFF	TRBV5-1	TRBJ2-1	TRBD2	.
TGTGCCAGCAGCGTAACCCCCCGGGAGGCGGAAAAACTGTTTTTT	CASSVTPREAEKLFF	TRBV9	TRBJ1-4	.	once
TGTGCCAGCAGCCAAGGGTTAGGGGCTTACGAGCAGTACTTC	CASSQGLGAYEQYF	TRBV16	TRBJ2-7	.	.
TGTGCCAGCTCACTAGGAGACAATGAGCAGTTCTTC	CASSLGDNEQFF	TRBV18	TRBJ2-1	.	.
TGTGCCAGCAGTGAAGGACGGGTATCCACCGGGGAGCTGTTTTTT	CASSEGRVSTGELFF	TRBV6-1	TRBJ2-2	.	.
TGCGCCAGCAGCTTGGAACCAGCGGCCTCCTACGAGCAGTACTTC	CASSLEPAASYEQYF	TRBV5-1	TRBJ2-7	.	few
TGTGCCAGCAGCCCAATTAGCGGGGCGAACACCGGGGAGCTGTTTTTT	CASSPISGANTGELFF	TRBV11-3	TRBJ2-2	TRBD2	.
TGTGCCAGTTCGAAGGGACAGTTAAATCAGCCCCAGCATTTT	CASSKGQLNQPQHF	TRBV6-1	TRBJ1-5	TRBD1	.
TGTGCCAGCAGTTACTCGCGCTCTGGGGCCAACGTCCTGACTTTC	CASSYSRSGANVLTF	TRBV6-5	TRBJ2-6	.	.
TGTGCCAGCAACTTACAGGGGAGCACTGAAGCTTTCTTT	CASNLQGSTEAFF	TRBV7-3	TRBJ1-1	TRBD1	.
TGTGCCAGCATCCGAAGCGTTGACAGGAACTACGAGCAGTACTTC	CASIRSVDRNYEQYF	TRBV21-1	TRBJ2-7	.	.
TGTGCCAGCAGTGTGGAAGGACAGGCGGTTCAAGAGACCCAGTACTTC	CASSVEGQAVQETQYF	TRBV2	TRBJ2-5	TRBD1	.
TGTGCCAGTAGTGTGACTAGCGGGGGCGCCTCCTCCTACAATGAGCAGTTCTTC	CASSVTSGGASSYNEQFF	TRBV19	TRBJ2-1	TRBD2	.
TGTGCCACCAGCACCCGCTCAGGGGGAACCGGGGAGCTGTTTTTT	CATSTRSGGTGELFF	TRBV15	TRBJ2-2	TRBD1	few
TGTGCCACCAGCAGAGAGAGGAGAAATAATTCACCCCTCCACTTT	CATSRERRNNSPLHF	TRBV15	TRBJ1-6	.	.
TGTGCCAGCAGTTACACAGATACGCAGTATTTT	CASSYTDTQYF	TRBV2	TRBJ2-3	.	.
TGTGCCAGCAGCTTGGCCGGGGTCAACAATGAGCAGTTCTTC	CASSLAGVNNEQFF	TRBV5-6	TRBJ2-1	.	few
TGTGCCAGCAGTGTGGGGGGGAGCGTCTACGAGCAGTACTTC	CASSVGGSVYEQYF	TRBV2	TRBJ2-7	TRBD2	.
TGTGCCAGTAGACCCGCACAGTGGTACAGCAATGAGCAGTTCTTC	CASRPAQWYSNEQFF	TRBV19	TRBJ2-1	.	.
TGCAGTACTGCGACAGCCGATACAGCTGGGGCCAACGTCCTGACTTTC	CSTATADTAGANVLTF	TRBV29-1	TRBJ2-6	.	.
TGTGCCAGCAGCTCGACCAGGGGTGCTGGAAACACCATATATTTT	CASSSTRGAGNTIYF	TRBV11-3	TRBJ1-3	.	.
TGTGCCAGCAGGACAGACAGGGGGCGAGGGACTGAAGCTTTCTTT	CASRTDRGRGTEAFF	TRBV5-4	TRBJ1-1	TRBD1	few
TGTGCCAGCAGTGAAAGCGGGGGGGCCAAAAACATTCAGTACTTC	CASSESGGAKNIQYF	TRBV6-1	TRBJ2-4	TRBD2	.